The 3 T cell receptor beta chains below all came from one sample that was sequenced in a study of regulatory T cells in long-lasting Graves disease. Time point defined: newly diagnosed GD, antithyroid drugs for less than 3 months. PBMCs provided the RNA from which the TCR library was made. TCR beta libraries were built with iRepertoire HTBI primers and Arm-PCR of CDR3 regions. MiXCR was run by TCRdb on the multiplex PCR reads, yielding one entry per CDR3 protein. The sample yields roughly 440,000 distinct CDR3 sequences, about 16% seen once. This same sample was also taken into another study, of T cells in Graves' hyperthyroidism and ophthalmopathy.

Sequenced here: peripheral blood mononuclear cells (PBMCs), sampled at new diagnosis, from a patient treated with antithyroid drugs. These receptors were taken from a woman aged 18-35 years with Graves disease.

The gene calls are TRBV5-1 and TRBJ2-2, with 11 positions matching TRBD1. The CDR3 sequence is 16 residues long. Germline V CDR1 and CDR2: SGHRS, YFSETQ. Trimming at V came to 1 base and at J to 6 bases, leaving 5 bases not matched to a gene. The CDR3 DNA reads TGCGCCAGCAGCTTGACTGGACAGGGGGCCTCCGGGGAGCTGTTTTTT. Amino acid sequence: CASSLTGQGASGELFF.

On this clonotype itself: The junction departs from germline at one end; a sequencing error may be responsible. The chain couples TRBV6-4 to TRBJ2-7, with 12 bases fitting TRBD2. Germline V gene data show CDR1 as MRHNA and CDR2 as SNTAGT. This CDR3 contains 18 residues. The CDR3 is CTSSDAWLAGGIYYEQYF. DNA for the CDR3: TGTACCAGCAGTGACGCGTGGCTAGCGGGAGGGATATACTACGAGCAGTACTTC.

This clonotype was observed a handful of times. CDR3 loop: CASSLFLAGPRGADTQYF. The CDR3, as DNA: TGCGCCAGCAGCTTGTTCCTAGCGGGACCGAGAGGGGCAGATACGCAGTATTTT. This chain links TRBV5-1 with TRBJ2-3; TRBD2 matches 9 bases. The CDR3 is made up of 18 amino acids. Looked up from germline, CDR1 is SGHRS and CDR2 is YFSETQ. The J segment lost 4 bases and the V segment lost 1 base, leaving 13 bases of the junction unmatched.